Below, 23 T cell receptor beta chains from the same sample are listed, as sequenced in a study of T cell responses to AZD1222 COVID-19 vaccine. Repertoires were generated with immunoSEQ multiplex PCR, while TCRdb's copy carries only in-frame clones and drops some. The profile covers approximately 130,000 clones, with roughly 89% appearing a single time and about 5.2% taken by the ten largest. The specimen comprised peripheral blood, sampled on day 0 of AZD1222 vaccination. The receptor set was obtained from an adult in good health.

The chain is built from TRBV6-1 and TRBJ1-2, with D perhaps TRBD1 (6 bases). The CDR3 runs 18 residues. V lost 3 bases, J lost 4 bases, and 24 bases lay in between. The V gene's germline CDR1 is MNHNS and CDR2 SASEGT. The CDR3 DNA sequence: TGTGCCAGCAGTGAGCTTTCCCACGGGGGGGCGCTCGGCTATGGCTACACCTTC. This translates into CASSELSHGGALGYGYTF.

About this clone itself: At one end the junction does not follow the germline gene, possibly because of a read error. The rearrangement joins TRBV7-7 to TRBJ1-2; 7 bases fit TRBD1. The germline gives CDR1 SSHAT, CDR2 FNYEAQ (reference sequence). The CDR3 is made up of 16 amino acids. The DNA of the CDR3 is TGTGCTAGCAGCTTAGATCCCCAGGGGGAGAACTATGGCTACACCTTC. Translating gives CASSLDPQGENYGYTF.

J is TRBJ2-2 and V is TRBV19; D remains ambiguous. The germline V gene encodes CDR1 LNHDA and CDR2 SQIVND (reference sequence). V lost 1 base and J 3 bases, leaving 3 bases between the germline ends. This CDR3 region has 13 residues. The CDR3 protein is CASSIVDTGELFF. In DNA form, the CDR3 reads TGTGCCAGTAGTATAGTCGACACCGGGGAGCTGTTTTTT.

This clone was picked up one time. This sequence joins TRBV2 and TRBJ2-1, with TRBD2 as a possible D gene (6 bases). This CDR3 has 12 amino acids. Germline CDR1 SNHLY, CDR2 FYNNEI. V lost 9 bases and J lost 7, with 13 bases in between. The CDR3 here is CASSGRFNEQFF. CDR3 coding DNA: TGTGCCAGTAGCGGTCGGTTTAATGAGCAGTTCTTC.

The chain couples TRBV18 to TRBJ1-2; no firm D call. Trimming removed 3 bases from V and 8 bases from J, with 13 bases in between. There are 13 residues in the CDR3. CDR1 is KGHSH and CDR2 is LQKENI in the germline V gene. The CDR3 nucleotides are TGTGCCAGCTCACCCTTAGAAGGAGGAGGCTACACCTTC. This codes for CASSPLEGGGYTF.

This clone came up a few times. This chain uses TRBV12-3 or TRBV12-4 with TRBJ1-2, with TRBD1 as a possible D gene (5 bases). Trimming shortened V by 2 bases and J by 8 bases, and 12 bases separated the two germline ends. The CDR3 runs to 13 residues. The CDR3 DNA is TGTGCCAGCAGTTTACGGGGGGAATACGGCTACACCTTC. It codes for CASSLRGEYGYTF.

The V and J genes are TRBV11-2 and TRBJ2-3; D is perhaps TRBD2 (5 bases). Germline V gives CDR1 SGHAT, CDR2 FQNNGV. The CDR3 runs 14 residues. Deletions cut 11 bases from V and 2 bases from J, with 17 bases between. The DNA of the CDR3 is TGTGCCTCCCGGGTTTTGGGAGTCACAGATACGCAGTATTTT. Residues: CASRVLGVTDTQYF.

This sequence joins TRBV27 and TRBJ1-2; D might be TRBD1 (5 bases). From germline, CDR1 is MNHEY and CDR2 SMNVEV (reference sequence). The CDR3 totals 13 residues. Trimming took off 3 bases at V and 2 bases at J, with 7 bases between the two ends. CDR3 region: CASSLSGNYGYTF. DNA of the CDR3: TGTGCCAGCAGTTTGTCAGGGAACTATGGCTACACCTTC.

J is TRBJ1-1 and V is TRBV5-5; tentative D call: TRBD1 (5 bases). The germline V gene has CDR1 SGHKS and CDR2 YYEKEE (reference sequence). This CDR3 has 14 amino acids. V lost 2 bases, J lost 1 base, and 9 bases lay in between. CDR3: CASSLGTGNTEAFF. The DNA for the CDR3 is TGTGCCAGCAGCTTAGGGACGGGGAACACTGAAGCTTTCTTT. Variable domain in full (rest from reference TRBV5-5 and TRBJ1-1): DAGVTQSPTHLIKTRGQQVTLRCSPISGHKSVSWYQQVLGQGPQFIFQYYEKEERGRGNFPDRFSARQFPNYSSELNVNALLLGDSALYLCASSLGTGNTEAFFGQGTRLTVV.

The V call is TRBV25-1, the J call TRBJ1-5; D remains ambiguous. The V gene's germline CDR1 is MGHDK and CDR2 SYGVNS. V lost 4 bases to trimming and J lost 6 bases, with 13 bases between them. The CDR3 consists of 14 residues. The CDR3 DNA reads TGTGCCAGCAGTGGACAAGGTTTCGGTCAGCCCCAGCATTTT. Its protein product is CASSGQGFGQPQHF.

This chain connects TRBV6-2 or TRBV6-3 to TRBJ2-3, with D perhaps TRBD1 (6 bases). From germline, CDR1 is MNHEY and CDR2 SVGEGT. V lost 2 bases and J lost 0, with 18 bases in between. This CDR3 has 18 residues. CDR3 nucleotide sequence: TGTGCCAGCAGTTACGGCGACAGGATGACGCCTAGCACAGATACGCAGTATTTT. Its protein product is CASSYGDRMTPSTDTQYF.

The chain recombines TRBV19 with TRBJ2-5; D assignment may be TRBD1 or TRBD2 (5 bases each). Germline V gives CDR1 LNHDA, CDR2 SQIVND (reference sequence). Trimming took off 5 bases at V and 7 bases at J, with 20 bases between the two ends. The CDR3 runs 15 residues. In DNA form, the CDR3 reads TGTGCCAGTAGTGAAGGCTCCGGGGCCTTGGGGACCCAGTACTTC. It yields the protein CASSEGSGALGTQYF.

This chain uses TRBV19 with TRBJ1-1, with D possibly being TRBD1 (5 bases). Germline V gene lookup returns CDR1 LNHDA and CDR2 SQIVND (reference sequence). V lost 8 bases, J lost 4 bases, and 11 bases lay in between. The CDR3 covers 12 residues. The CDR3 nucleotides read TGTGCCAGTTGCAGGGCTGGCACTGAAGCTTTCTTT. Encoded protein: CASCRAGTEAFF.

The gene calls are TRBV3-1 (or the pseudogene TRBV3-2) and TRBJ1-6; no reliable D call. This CDR3 region has 15 residues. V was clipped by 0 bases and J by 6 bases, with 9 bases between them. Germline V gene data show CDR1 as LGHDT and CDR2 as YNNKEL (reference sequence). This chain's CDR3 is CASSQDSATNSPLHF. The CDR3 DNA follows: TGTGCCAGCAGCCAAGATTCAGCAACTAATTCACCCCTCCACTTT.

This chain uses TRBV5-1 with TRBJ1-1; D is possibly TRBD1 (5 bases). There are 14 residues in the CDR3. The germline V gene has CDR1 SGHRS and CDR2 YFSETQ. V was shortened by 0 bases and J by 6 bases, with 12 bases between the two germline ends. The CDR3 protein is CASSLETGPAEAFF. The CDR3 DNA sequence: TGCGCCAGCAGCTTGGAAACGGGGCCGGCTGAAGCTTTCTTT.

This clone occurred a few times. This sequence joins TRBV6-4 and TRBJ1-6; 10 bases match TRBD1. The J segment lost 8 bases and the V segment lost 2 bases, leaving 6 bases of the junction unmatched. Looked up from germline, CDR1 is MRHNA and CDR2 is SNTAGT. The CDR3 sequence is 16 residues long. The CDR3 sequence: CASSDHAGTGDSPLHF. For the CDR3, the DNA is TGTGCCAGCAGTGACCACGCCGGGACAGGGGATTCACCCCTCCACTTT.

The chain has TRBV27 and TRBJ1-1; unclear D gene. Trimming shortened V by 3 bases and J by 4 bases, and 18 bases separated the two germline ends. Per germline, CDR1 MNHEY and CDR2 SMNVEV (reference sequence). The CDR3 extends over 16 amino acids. The CDR3 DNA is TGTGCCAGCAGTTTGGTAGGCGGGTATAAAGGCACTGAAGCTTTCTTT. Its translation: CASSLVGGYKGTEAFF.

This chain connects TRBV19 to TRBJ2-3, with 9 bases identical to TRBD2. The germline V gene has CDR1 LNHDA and CDR2 SQIVND (reference sequence). The junction had 7 bases not matched to a gene; V was cut back by 5 bases and J by 4 bases. The CDR3 is made up of 15 amino acids. The CDR3 loop reads CASSDPGTSPDTQYF. The CDR3 bases are TGTGCCAGTAGTGATCCCGGGACTAGCCCAGATACGCAGTATTTT.

CDR3 loop: CASIDMNTEAFF. CDR3 DNA: TGTGCCAGTATAGACATGAACACTGAAGCTTTCTTT. The chain uses TRBV19 and TRBJ1-1; unclear D gene. The CDR3 runs 12 residues. Germline V CDR1 and CDR2: LNHDA, SQIVND (reference sequence). V was cut by 7 bases and J by 0 bases, with 6 bases left in between.

This chain uses TRBV19 with TRBJ2-3; weak D call: TRBD2 (5 bases). Trimming took 4 bases from V and 4 from J, leaving 12 bases between them. The CDR3 loop spans 14 amino acids. Germline V CDR1 and CDR2: LNHDA, SQIVND (reference sequence). DNA for the CDR3: TGTGCCAGTAGTACTCATTTGGGAGCAGATACGCAGTATTTT. Translation: CASSTHLGADTQYF.

This clone was counted a single time. V usage is TRBV24-1 and J usage is TRBJ1-5, with D hard to call. V was clipped by 9 bases and J by 0 bases, with 17 bases between them. CDR3 size: 16 residues. Germline lookup yields CDR1 KGHDR and CDR2 SFDVKD. CDR3 loop: CATSGSQSYSNQPQHF. Here the CDR3 DNA reads TGTGCCACCTCCGGGTCGCAGTCTTATAGCAATCAGCCCCAGCATTTT.

This chain uses TRBV24-1 with TRBJ2-5; possible D gene TRBD2, 6 bases. Germline CDR1 is KGHDR and CDR2 is SFDVKD. CDR3 length equals 14 residues. V was pared by 3 bases and J by 3 bases, with 10 bases between. The CDR3 coding sequence is TGTGCCACCAGTGATGCTAGCGATAAAGAGACCCAGTACTTC. Translation gives CATSDASDKETQYF.

This chain joins TRBV19 and TRBJ1-1; D remains ambiguous. Per germline, CDR1 LNHDA and CDR2 SQIVND (reference sequence). The CDR3 covers 14 residues. V was pared by 7 bases and J by 5 bases, with 17 bases between. The CDR3 DNA reads as TGTGCCAGTACTTTCAGGTTAGGTGGGACTGAAGCTTTCTTT. This codes for CASTFRLGGTEAFF.